The rows below give T cell receptor beta chains drawn from one sample of a study of early T cells in non-severe SARS-CoV-2 infection. TCRdb reprocessed the 5' RACE reads with MiXCR, giving one entry per CDR3 protein. Of approximately 81,000 distinct CDR3 sequences listed, over 5% are singletons. The sample was whole blood. These receptors were taken from an adult who was a healthcare worker with PCR-confirmed SARS-CoV-2 infection or an uninfected control (not recorded which). The CDR3 runs from the conserved cysteine through the conserved F or W. The D gene is left open where the match is weak. A clone size is listed for some rows: how often the clone was seen (once, few, many), or a class if it is expanded.

CDR3: CASSLVGPQPLGYTF; DNA: TGTGCCAGCAGTTTAGTGGGACCGCAGCCTTTGGGCTACACCTTC; D: -; V: TRBV12-3/TRBV12-4; size: few; J: TRBJ1-2
CDR3: CASSDSGEHYEQYF; DNA: TGTGCCAGCAGTGATTCTGGGGAGCACTACGAGCAGTACTTC; D: -; V: TRBV2; size: many; J: TRBJ2-7
CDR3: CASGLVVGSPEAFF; DNA: TGTGCTAGTGGTTTGGTAGTTGGTTCTCCTGAAGCTTTCTTT; D: -; V: TRBV12-5; size: few; J: TRBJ1-1
CDR3: CASSLGQHLGEFF; DNA: TGTGCCAGCAGCTTAGGGCAGCACCTAGGGGAGTTCTTC; D: -; V: TRBV7-2; size: many; J: TRBJ2-1
CDR3: CSAPLRTGTDTQYF; DNA: TGCAGTGCCCCCCTCAGGACAGGCACAGATACGCAGTATTTT; D: -; V: TRBV20-1; size: many; J: TRBJ2-3
CDR3: CSGTSGTGVGETQYF; DNA: TGCAGCGGAACATCCGGGACAGGGGTCGGAGAGACCCAGTACTTC; D: TRBD1; V: TRBV29-1; size: -; J: TRBJ2-5
CDR3: CASSLVSGYEQYF; DNA: TGTGCCAGCAGCTTAGTTTCAGGCTACGAGCAGTACTTC; D: -; V: TRBV11-2; size: few; J: TRBJ2-7
CDR3: CASSPGQGAVNTEAFF; DNA: TGTGCCAGCAGCCCCGGACAGGGGGCAGTGAACACTGAAGCTTTCTTT; D: TRBD1; V: TRBV11-2; size: few; J: TRBJ1-1
CDR3: CASRPQDSFTEAFF; DNA: TGTGCCAGCAGACCACAGGACAGCTTCACTGAAGCTTTCTTT; D: -; V: TRBV28; size: many; J: TRBJ1-1
CDR3: CATTESQETQYF; DNA: TGTGCGACGACTGAATCACAAGAGACCCAGTACTTC; D: -; V: TRBV7-9; size: many; J: TRBJ2-5
CDR3: CASRETDTQYF; DNA: TGCGCCAGCAGGGAGACAGATACGCAGTATTTT; D: -; V: TRBV5-1; size: many; J: TRBJ2-3
CDR3: CASSPGPSKGYEQYF; DNA: TGCGCCAGCAGCCCCGGACCTTCCAAAGGGTACGAGCAGTACTTC; D: -; V: TRBV5-1; size: -; J: TRBJ2-7
CDR3: CASRRDTYSTDTQYF; DNA: TGTGCCAGCAGACGGGACACTTACTCCACAGATACGCAGTATTTT; D: -; V: TRBV2; size: many; J: TRBJ2-3
CDR3: CASSLRSSYNSPLHF; DNA: TGTGCCAGCAGCTTGCGAAGCTCCTATAATTCACCCCTCCACTTT; D: -; V: TRBV5-5; size: many; J: TRBJ1-6
CDR3: CASSIRSSESNQPQHF; DNA: TGTGCCAGTAGTATTCGGTCCTCAGAGAGCAATCAGCCCCAGCATTTT; D: -; V: TRBV19; size: many; J: TRBJ1-5
CDR3: CASSFPRGPNTGELFF; DNA: TGTGCCAGCAGCTTCCCCAGGGGACCGAACACCGGGGAGCTGTTTTTT; D: -; V: TRBV7-2; size: few; J: TRBJ2-2
CDR3: CASSEAGGGNTIYF; DNA: TGTGCCAGCAGTGAAGCAGGGGGAGGAAACACCATATATTTT; D: -; V: TRBV6-1; size: many; J: TRBJ1-3
CDR3: CASSLAGYGNTIYF; DNA: TGCGCCAGCAGCTTGGCTGGGTATGGAAACACCATATATTTT; D: -; V: TRBV5-1; size: few; J: TRBJ1-3
CDR3: CATLETGRADTQYF; DNA: TGTGCCACCCTGGAGACAGGGCGGGCAGATACGCAGTATTTT; D: TRBD1; V: TRBV6-6; size: -; J: TRBJ2-3
CDR3: CASSLGPGLGETQYF; DNA: TGTGCCAGCAGCTTAGGTCCAGGTCTCGGGGAGACCCAGTACTTC; D: -; V: TRBV7-9; size: many; J: TRBJ2-5
CDR3: CASSYLLAGKQETQYF; DNA: TGTGCCAGCAGCTACCTACTAGCGGGAAAGCAAGAGACCCAGTACTTC; D: TRBD2; V: TRBV11-2; size: many; J: TRBJ2-5
CDR3: CASRKDGRVNQPQHF; DNA: TGTGCCAGCAGAAAGGATGGTCGCGTCAATCAGCCCCAGCATTTT; D: -; V: TRBV6-5; size: many; J: TRBJ1-5
CDR3: CASSQADRVSSPLHF; DNA: TGCGCCAGCAGCCAAGCGGACAGGGTGTCATCACCCCTCCACTTT; D: TRBD1; V: TRBV4-3; size: many; J: TRBJ1-6
CDR3: CASSQLAGVYNEQFF; DNA: TGTGCCAGCAGCCAGCTAGCGGGAGTTTACAATGAGCAGTTCTTC; D: TRBD2; V: TRBV7-6; size: few; J: TRBJ2-1
CDR3: CASSFGAGADYNSPLHF; DNA: TGTGCCAGCAGTTTTGGGGCAGGGGCGGATTATAATTCACCCCTCCACTTT; D: -; V: TRBV28; size: many; J: TRBJ1-6
CDR3: CASSQDLMRLAGDWTDIQYF; DNA: TGTGCCAGCAGCCAAGACTTGATGAGACTAGCGGGAGATTGGACGGACATTCAGTACTTC; D: TRBD2; V: TRBV4-2; size: many; J: TRBJ2-4
CDR3: CASSLGGSGNEQFF; DNA: TGCGCCAGCAGCTTGGGGGGCAGCGGCAATGAGCAGTTCTTC; D: -; V: TRBV5-1; size: -; J: TRBJ2-1
CDR3: CASRPFRGATDTQYF; DNA: TGTGCCAGCAGGCCTTTCCGGGGGGCGACAGATACGCAGTATTTT; D: -; V: TRBV6-6; size: many; J: TRBJ2-3
CDR3: CATSRATSGIYNEQFF; DNA: TGTGCCACCAGCAGAGCGACTAGCGGGATCTACAATGAGCAGTTCTTC; D: TRBD2; V: TRBV15; size: many; J: TRBJ2-1
CDR3: CASSLIRKGTNEQFF; DNA: TGTGCCAGCAGCTTAATTCGTAAGGGCACCAATGAGCAGTTCTTC; D: -; V: TRBV11-2; size: few; J: TRBJ2-1
CDR3: CASSLAQRGSSYEQYF; DNA: TGTGCCAGCAGCTTGGCCCAGAGGGGTAGCTCCTACGAGCAGTACTTC; D: -; V: TRBV5-5; size: many; J: TRBJ2-7
CDR3: CAISPRQGAAYEQYF; DNA: TGTGCCATCAGCCCGAGACAGGGGGCGGCCTACGAGCAGTACTTC; D: TRBD1; V: TRBV10-3; size: -; J: TRBJ2-7
CDR3: CASSLRDRANYGYTF; DNA: TGTGCCAGCAGCTTAAGGGACAGGGCAAACTATGGCTACACCTTC; D: TRBD1; V: TRBV7-9; size: few; J: TRBJ1-2
CDR3: CASSPQGGNYGYTF; DNA: TGTGCCAGCTCACCACAGGGGGGAAACTATGGCTACACCTTC; D: -; V: TRBV18; size: few; J: TRBJ1-2
CDR3: CASSGGRAINEKLFF; DNA: TGCGCCAGCAGCGGGGGCCGGGCCATAAATGAAAAACTGTTTTTT; D: -; V: TRBV5-1; size: many; J: TRBJ1-4
CDR3: CASSPRGIGTGELFF; DNA: TGTGCCAGCAGCCCCAGGGGGATTGGGACCGGGGAGCTGTTTTTT; D: TRBD1; V: TRBV14; size: many; J: TRBJ2-2
CDR3: CASSPLRAGNEQFF; DNA: TGTGCCAGCAGCCCTCTCCGGGCCGGCAATGAGCAGTTCTTC; D: -; V: TRBV7-2; size: many; J: TRBJ2-1
CDR3: CASSLKGTSYNEQFF; DNA: TGTGCCAGTAGTCTAAAAGGGACTTCCTACAATGAGCAGTTCTTC; D: -; V: TRBV19; size: -; J: TRBJ2-1
CDR3: CASSPGQGASNQPQHF; DNA: TGCGCCAGCAGCCCGGGACAGGGGGCCAGCAATCAGCCCCAGCATTTT; D: TRBD1; V: TRBV5-1; size: few; J: TRBJ1-5
CDR3: CASGGRFFENTEAFF; DNA: TGTGCCAGCGGGGGTCGGTTTTTTGAGAACACTGAAGCTTTCTTT; D: -; V: TRBV2; size: -; J: TRBJ1-1
CDR3: CASRADTSTNEKLFF; DNA: TGTGCCAGCAGGGCAGACACTTCAACTAATGAAAAACTGTTTTTT; D: -; V: TRBV12-3/TRBV12-4; size: many; J: TRBJ1-4
CDR3: CASSYSNTGTLNTEVFF; DNA: TGTGCCAGCAGTTACTCGAATACAGGGACGCTGAACACTGAAGTTTTCTTT; D: -; V: TRBV6-2/TRBV6-3; size: many; J: TRBJ1-1
CDR3: CASRETSGSADTQYF; DNA: TGTGCCAGCAGGGAAACTAGCGGGAGCGCAGATACGCAGTATTTT; D: TRBD2; V: TRBV7-8; size: few; J: TRBJ2-3
CDR3: CSVTSGANVLTF; DNA: TGCAGCGTTACCTCTGGGGCCAACGTCCTGACTTTC; D: -; V: TRBV29-1; size: -; J: TRBJ2-6
CDR3: CASSSPGLAGGGSYNEQFF; DNA: TGTGCCAGCAGCTCACCCGGACTAGCGGGAGGTGGTTCCTACAATGAGCAGTTCTTC; D: TRBD2; V: TRBV11-3; size: many; J: TRBJ2-1
CDR3: CASSLRPFLTDTQYF; DNA: TGTGCCAGCAGTTTAAGGCCCTTCCTCACAGATACGCAGTATTTT; D: -; V: TRBV27; size: many; J: TRBJ2-3
CDR3: CASSQGRENNQPQHF; DNA: TGTGCCAGCAGCCAAGGACGGGAAAACAATCAGCCCCAGCATTTT; D: -; V: TRBV4-2; size: many; J: TRBJ1-5
CDR3: CASSGLRGGGTYNEQFF; DNA: TGTGCCAGCAGCGGACTCCGGGGCGGGGGAACCTACAATGAGCAGTTCTTC; D: TRBD2; V: TRBV7-2; size: -; J: TRBJ2-1
CDR3: CASSLVSPPGQGQRETQYF; DNA: TGTGCCAGCAGTCTAGTTTCGCCTCCAGGACAGGGCCAGAGAGAGACCCAGTACTTC; D: TRBD1; V: TRBV27; size: -; J: TRBJ2-5
CDR3: CASSSQGLTSPLHF; DNA: TGTGCCAGCAGCTCCCAGGGGCTTACTTCACCCCTCCACTTT; D: -; V: TRBV6-6; size: -; J: TRBJ1-6
CDR3: CASSPGIPGYEQYF; DNA: TGTGCCAGTAGTCCTGGGATACCTGGGTACGAGCAGTACTTC; D: -; V: TRBV19; size: many; J: TRBJ2-7
CDR3: CASSTKRRGNTEAFF; DNA: TGTGCCAGCAGCACCAAGAGAAGGGGGAACACTGAAGCTTTCTTT; D: -; V: TRBV12-3/TRBV12-4; size: many; J: TRBJ1-1
CDR3: CASSKIQGNGEKLFF; DNA: TGTGCCAGCAGCAAGATCCAGGGGAATGGGGAAAAACTGTTTTTT; D: -; V: TRBV6-6; size: few; J: TRBJ1-4
CDR3: CASSLPGTGELFF; DNA: TGTGCCAGCAGCCTCCCCGGCACCGGGGAGCTGTTTTTT; D: -; V: TRBV7-2; size: -; J: TRBJ2-2
CDR3: CASSSSGGVYQPQHF; DNA: TGTGCCAGCAGTTCCTCAGGGGGCGTATATCAGCCCCAGCATTTT; D: TRBD1; V: TRBV7-8; size: -; J: TRBJ1-5
CDR3: CASSVTSGSDTQYF; DNA: TGTGCCAGCTCAGTAACTAGCGGATCGGATACGCAGTATTTT; D: TRBD2; V: TRBV18; size: -; J: TRBJ2-3
CDR3: CASSGQRVNQETQYF; DNA: TGTGCCAGCAGTGGACAGCGGGTGAACCAAGAGACCCAGTACTTC; D: -; V: TRBV2; size: -; J: TRBJ2-5
CDR3: CSAPSRQGAYEQYF; DNA: TGCAGTGCCCCAAGCCGACAGGGGGCCTACGAGCAGTACTTC; D: TRBD1; V: TRBV20-1; size: -; J: TRBJ2-7
CDR3: CSVSQGNTEAFF; DNA: TGCAGCGTTTCACAGGGGAACACTGAAGCTTTCTTT; D: -; V: TRBV29-1; size: many; J: TRBJ1-1
CDR3: CSARDRLAGGVYEQYF; DNA: TGCAGTGCTAGAGATCGCCTAGCGGGAGGAGTATACGAGCAGTACTTC; D: TRBD2; V: TRBV20-1; size: many; J: TRBJ2-7